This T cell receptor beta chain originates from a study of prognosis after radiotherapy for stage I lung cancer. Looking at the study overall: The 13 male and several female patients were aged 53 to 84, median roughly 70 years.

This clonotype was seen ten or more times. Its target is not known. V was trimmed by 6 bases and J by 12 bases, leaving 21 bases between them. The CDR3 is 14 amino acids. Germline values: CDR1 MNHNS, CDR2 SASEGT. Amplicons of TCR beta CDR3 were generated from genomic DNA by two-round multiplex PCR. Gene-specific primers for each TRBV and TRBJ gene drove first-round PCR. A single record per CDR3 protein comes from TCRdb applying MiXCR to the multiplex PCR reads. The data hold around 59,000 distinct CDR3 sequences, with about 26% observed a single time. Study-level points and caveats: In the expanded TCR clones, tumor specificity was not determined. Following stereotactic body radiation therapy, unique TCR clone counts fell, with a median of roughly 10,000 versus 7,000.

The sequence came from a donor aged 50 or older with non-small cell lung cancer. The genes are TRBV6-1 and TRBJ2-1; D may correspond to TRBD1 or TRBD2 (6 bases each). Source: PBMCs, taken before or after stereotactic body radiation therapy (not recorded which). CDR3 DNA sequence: TGTGCCAGCAGACCCCCCGCCGACAGGAGGGGGCAGTTCTTC. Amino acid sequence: CASRPPADRRGQFF.